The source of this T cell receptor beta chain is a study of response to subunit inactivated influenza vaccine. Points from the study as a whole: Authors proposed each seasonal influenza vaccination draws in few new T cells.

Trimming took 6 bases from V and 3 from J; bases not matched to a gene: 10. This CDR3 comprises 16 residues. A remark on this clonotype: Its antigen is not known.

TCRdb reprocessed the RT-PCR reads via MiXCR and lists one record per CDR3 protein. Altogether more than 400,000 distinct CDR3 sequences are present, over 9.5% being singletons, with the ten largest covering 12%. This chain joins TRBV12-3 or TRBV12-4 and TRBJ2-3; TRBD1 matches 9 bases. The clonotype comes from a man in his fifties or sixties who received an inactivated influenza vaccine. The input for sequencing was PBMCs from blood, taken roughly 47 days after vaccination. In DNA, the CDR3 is TGTGCCAGCAGAAAAACCGGGACAGGGCGGACAGATACGCAGTATTTT. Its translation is CASRKTGTGRTDTQYF.